Each of the 2 T cell receptor beta chains below was sequenced from the same sample in a study of spatial heterogeneity in lung cancer. Time point indicated: sample taken at primary tumor resection. Whole RNA, which was extracted from tumor, nontumor lung tissue or frozen PBMC, was sequenced without any cell sorting. TCRdb reprocessed the 5' RACE reads with MiXCR, giving one entry per CDR3 protein. The sample lists 28,000 or so distinct CDR3 sequences; about 8.1% were seen once. Sequencing was performed on PBMCs, taken at surgery. These receptors all stem from a female donor with early-stage non-small cell lung cancer.

This rearrangement joins TRBV20-1 to TRBJ2-1; 10 nucleotides line up with TRBD2. The CDR3 sequence is 15 residues long. Unmatched junction bases numbered 9, after V lost 4 bases and J lost 6 bases. CDR1 DFQATT and CDR2 SNEGSKA come from the germline V gene (reference sequence). CDR3 nucleotide sequence: TGCAGTGCTATTTGGCTAGCGGGAGTTTCCAATGAGCAGTTCTTC. Residues: CSAIWLAGVSNEQFF.

V is TRBV5-8 and J is TRBJ2-6; D is unresolved. Looked up from germline, CDR1 is SGHTS and CDR2 is YDEGEE. CDR3 size: 14 residues. Trimming took off 4 bases at V and 3 bases at J, with 8 bases between the two ends. CDR3 in DNA: TGTGCCAGCAGCCTTCCGGTTGGGGCCAACGTCCTGACTTTC. This encodes CASSLPVGANVLTF.